These 25 T cell receptor beta chains came from one sample sequenced in a study of human T cells and chemical hapten exposure. This sample's time point: patch test 1, 2 weeks after DPC sensitization. Treatment reported: therapeutic diphenylcyclopropenone sensitization with weekly scalp DPC. TCRdb used MiXCR to reprocess the RACE reads, holding one entry per CDR3 protein. Of about 60,000 distinct CDR3 sequences listed, 7% to 10% are singletons. The specimen was whole blood, collected in connection with sensitization to the hapten diphenylcyclopropenone (DPC). The receptors shown here come from a woman in her thirties or forties with alopecia areata. Some clones in this sample may be carry-over from other donors' samples.

There are a few counts of this clonotype. This rearrangement joins TRBV18 to TRBJ2-1, with D hard to call. This CDR3 comprises 11 residues. Germline CDR1 and CDR2: KGHSH and LQKENI. Trimming cost V 6 bases and J 6 bases, with 6 bases left between them. CDR3 in DNA: TGTGCCAGCTCCACCGTCAATGAGCAGTTCTTC. Encoded protein: CASSTVNEQFF.

This clonotype was seen many times. The genes are TRBV20-1 and TRBJ2-7; 10 nucleotides agree with TRBD1. The V segment lost 3 bases and the J segment 9 bases; nucleotides outside the gene matches: 11. The germline V gene has CDR1 DFQATT and CDR2 SNEGSKA (reference sequence). This CDR3 is built from 14 residues. CDR3 sequence: CSASSGTGEMGQYF. CDR3 nucleotide sequence: TGCAGTGCTAGCTCCGGGACAGGGGAGATGGGGCAGTACTTC.

This clonotype was found a few times. V usage is TRBV5-1 and J usage is TRBJ1-4; TRBD1 aligns across 7 bases. J lost 7 bases, V lost 4 bases, and 13 bases had no gene match. Germline V gene lookup returns CDR1 SGHRS and CDR2 YFSETQ. The CDR3 loop spans 16 amino acids. The CDR3 here is CASSPGTAHRSEKLFF. The CDR3 bases are TGCGCCAGCAGCCCAGGGACAGCTCATCGTAGTGAAAAACTGTTTTTT.

This clonotype occurred many times. As DNA, the CDR3 is TGTGCCAGCAGTTACACCCCAGAGTCTGGCGGACCGGGTTGGTGTGGCTACACCTTC. This codes for CASSYTPESGGPGWCGYTF. This rearrangement joins TRBV6-6 to TRBJ1-2; D is uncertain. CDR3 length equals 19 residues. Per the germline V gene, CDR1 is MNHNY and CDR2 is SVGAGI (reference sequence). Trimming stripped 2 bases from V and 7 bases from J, with 29 bases between.

This clonotype has a count of ten or more. The chain uses TRBV29-1 and TRBJ2-5; tentative D call: TRBD2 (6 bases). The CDR3 is 11 amino acids. V was trimmed by 4 bases and J by 5 bases, leaving 8 bases between them. The V gene's germline CDR1 is SQVTM and CDR2 ANQGSEA. The CDR3 here is CSVAGRETQYF. CDR3 bases: TGCAGCGTTGCAGGGAGGGAGACCCAGTACTTC.

The rearrangement uses TRBV5-8 and TRBJ1-2, with no clear D. Germline V gene data show CDR1 as SGHTS and CDR2 as YDEGEE. The CDR3 has 14 amino acids. The ends were cut back, 0 bases at V and 4 bases at J, with 10 bases in the middle. CDR3 sequence: CASSLALKGYGYTF. CDR3 sequence (DNA): TGTGCCAGCAGCTTGGCGCTGAAGGGCTATGGCTACACCTTC.

This clonotype has ten or more counts. The V call is TRBV2, the J call TRBJ2-7, with unresolved D. V lost 5 bases and J lost 4, with 18 bases in between. The CDR3 length is 15 residues. Germline V CDR1 and CDR2: SNHLY, FYNNEI. This CDR3 is CASSQELGPKYEQYF. The CDR3 DNA reads as TGTGCCAGCAGTCAAGAACTGGGTCCCAAATACGAGCAGTACTTC.

There are many counts of this clonotype. Compared with germline, one end of the junction differs, possibly owing to a read error. V usage is TRBV11-3 and J usage is TRBJ2-4, with D possibly being TRBD1 (5 bases). The CDR3 loop spans 13 amino acids. Per germline, CDR1 SGHNT and CDR2 YENEEA. This chain's CDR3 is CASSLDSSNIQYF. In DNA, the CDR3 is TGTGCCAGCAGCCTAGACAGTTCTAACATTCAGTACTTC.

This clonotype was recorded a few times. The chain joins TRBV6-1 to TRBJ2-5; 7 nucleotides agree with TRBD2. Germline CDR1 and CDR2: MNHNS and SASEGT. This CDR3 comprises 13 residues. The trim removed 7 bases at V and 5 bases at J, leaving 7 bases unmatched. CDR3 amino acids: CASKSSGVETQYF. The CDR3 DNA reads TGTGCCAGCAAGTCCAGCGGGGTTGAGACCCAGTACTTC.

This clonotype has only a few counts. The chain recombines TRBV20-1 with TRBJ2-1; D ambiguous. With 0 bases removed from V and 5 bases from J, the gap between germline ends came to 17 bases. The CDR3 runs 16 residues. Germline-derived CDR1 and CDR2 are DFQATT and SNEGSKA (reference sequence). CDR3 protein: CSARDQEGPRNNEQFF. As DNA, the CDR3 is TGCAGTGCTAGAGATCAGGAAGGACCGAGGAACAATGAGCAGTTCTTC.

This clonotype was observed many times. The genes are TRBV27 and TRBJ2-7, with TRBD1 matching over 10 bases. The CDR3 is 18 amino acids. V gave up 5 bases and J gave up 1 base; unmatched junction bases: 14. The germline gives CDR1 MNHEY, CDR2 SMNVEV (reference sequence). CDR3 in amino acids: CASSPRTGGSLPSYEQYF. The CDR3 region has the DNA TGTGCCAGCAGTCCGCGGACAGGGGGATCCCTACCATCCTACGAGCAGTACTTC.

This clonotype was found many times. The V call is TRBV21-1, the J call TRBJ1-5; TRBD1 is the table's D call, not checked against the DNA. TRBV21-1 is noted as a pseudogene. This CDR3 has 14 amino acids. Here the CDR3 reads CASSPGRIDQPQHF. CDR3 nucleotide sequence: TGTGCCAGCAGCCCGGGACGAATTGATCAGCCCCAGCATTTT.

This clonotype was detected ten times or more. The rearrangement links TRBV6-6 to TRBJ1-1; D is unclear. Germline V CDR1 and CDR2: MNHNY, SVGAGI (reference sequence). Trimming removed 2 bases at V and 7 bases at J, with 11 bases between. CDR3 size: 13 residues. The CDR3: CASSYTQRDEAFF. The CDR3 DNA sequence: TGTGCCAGCAGTTACACACAGAGAGATGAAGCTTTCTTT.

This clonotype was detected ten times or more. The V and J genes are TRBV20-1 and TRBJ2-5, with 7 nucleotides matching TRBD2. Germline loops: CDR1 DFQATT, CDR2 SNEGSKA (reference sequence). CDR3 length equals 13 residues. The junction had 9 bases not matched to a gene; V was cut back by 6 bases and J by 5 bases. CDR3 protein: CSAPEGLRETQYF. As DNA, the CDR3 is TGCAGTGCCCCGGAGGGACTAAGGGAGACCCAGTACTTC.

The sample holds many counts of this clonotype. The chain joins TRBV6-2 or TRBV6-3 to TRBJ1-5; 7 bases match TRBD1. After removal of 7 bases from V and 7 bases from J, the junction contained 10 bases not matched to a gene. Germline CDR1 and CDR2: MNHEY and SVGEGT. This CDR3 has 14 residues. The CDR3 sequence is CASKIRGRGQPQHF. The CDR3 DNA is TGTGCCAGCAAAATAAGGGGGCGAGGACAGCCCCAGCATTTT.

This clonotype was recorded many times. The V call is TRBV21-1, the J call TRBJ2-2; TRBD2 reflects the table's D call only, with no check against the DNA. TRBV21-1 is an annotated pseudogene. The CDR3 runs 16 residues. CDR3 DNA sequence: TGTGCCAGCAGCAAAGGAACAGCGGGAGACACCGGGGAGCTGTTTTTT. It specifies CASSKGTAGDTGELFF.

V is TRBV7-2 and J is TRBJ2-3; 8 bases agree with TRBD1. The junction had 8 bases not matched to a gene; V was cut back by 5 bases and J by 1 base. CDR3 length equals 16 residues. Per germline, CDR1 SGHTA and CDR2 FQGNSA. The CDR3 loop is CASSPRTGWRTDTQYF. DNA for the CDR3: TGTGCCAGCAGCCCTCGGACAGGGTGGCGCACAGATACGCAGTATTTT.

Details on this clonotype: With a much larger clone just one base away, this may be a read error. This rearrangement joins TRBV7-8 to TRBJ2-5; 8 bases align to TRBD2. The germline CDR1 and CDR2 sequences are SGHVS and FQNEAQ. This CDR3 has 14 residues. CDR3 nucleotides: TGTGTCAGTAGACGGGGGGGCCTCCGGGAGACCCAGTACTTC. It translates to CVSRRGGLRETQYF.

The J gene is TRBJ2-7, the V gene TRBV30; 10 nucleotides align to TRBD1. Germline CDR1 and CDR2: GTSNPN and SVGIG (reference sequence). Germline trimming cut 3 bases from V and 6 bases from J; bases unmatched to any gene: 11. The CDR3 extends over 15 amino acids. The CDR3: CAWRGPGTGVSEQYF. The CDR3 nucleotides are TGTGCCTGGAGGGGTCCCGGGACAGGGGTTTCCGAGCAGTACTTC.

This sequence joins TRBV6-2 or TRBV6-3 and TRBJ1-5, with no clear D. V gave up 7 bases and J gave up 7 bases, with 14 bases separating them. The germline V gene has CDR1 MNHEY and CDR2 SVGEGT. The CDR3 totals 13 residues. The CDR3 nucleotides are TGTGCCAGCACATGGTCCCCGCGGCAGCCCCAGCATTTT. Translating gives CASTWSPRQPQHF.

There are many counts of this clonotype. J is TRBJ2-1 and V is TRBV7-6; D could derive from TRBD1 or TRBD2 (5 bases each). This CDR3 is built from 16 residues. Per germline, CDR1 SGHVS and CDR2 FNYEAQ. V was clipped by 0 bases and J by 5 bases, with 14 bases between them. CDR3 sequence reads: CASSLARVGTHNEQFF. In DNA form, the CDR3 reads TGTGCCAGCAGCTTAGCAAGGGTGGGGACGCACAATGAGCAGTTCTTC.

This clonotype was seen repeatedly, ten times or more. The J gene is TRBJ2-7, the V gene TRBV5-5; maybe TRBD1 (6 bases). Germline V gene lookup returns CDR1 SGHKS and CDR2 YYEKEE (reference sequence). The CDR3 consists of 13 residues. Trimming removed 6 bases at V and 6 bases at J, with 16 bases between. The CDR3 coding sequence is TGTGCCAGCATCAATACAGGGTCCGGCGAGCAGTACTTC. Protein sequence: CASINTGSGEQYF.

The V call is TRBV5-4, the J call TRBJ2-1; D unclear. Germline V gene lookup returns CDR1 SGHNT and CDR2 YYREEE (reference sequence). V dropped 4 bases and J dropped 1 base, with 3 bases sitting between them. CDR3 length: 12 residues. CDR3 protein: CASSQSYNEQFF. CDR3 nucleotide sequence: TGTGCCAGCAGCCAGTCCTACAATGAGCAGTTCTTC.

In its sample, this clonotype was seen a few times. J is TRBJ2-1 and V is TRBV6-1; the D is unclear. Germline V gives CDR1 MNHNS, CDR2 SASEGT. The V gene lost 5 bases and the J gene lost 0 bases, with 17 bases spanning the gap. CDR3 size: 17 residues. The CDR3 region has the DNA TGTGCCAGCAGTCCGCGCGATGGCCTTAGCTCCTACAATGAGCAGTTCTTC. It codes for CASSPRDGLSSYNEQFF.

This chain uses TRBV5-1 with TRBJ2-7; D may match TRBD1 or TRBD2 (5 bases each). CDR3 length: 15 residues. Trimming took off 0 bases at V and 6 bases at J, with 16 bases between the two ends. Germline assignment: CDR1 SGHRS and CDR2 YFSETQ. The CDR3 reads CASSLGGGSGREQYF. In DNA form, the CDR3 reads TGCGCCAGCAGCTTGGGGGGCGGGTCGGGCCGCGAGCAGTACTTC. The whole variable domain, remainder taken from reference TRBV5-1 and TRBJ2-7, is KAGVTQTPRYLIKTRGQQVTLSCSPISGHRSVSWYQQTPGQGLQFLFEYFSETQRNKGNFPGRFSGRQFSNSRSEMNVSTLELGDSALYLCASSLGGGSGREQYFGPGTRLTVT.